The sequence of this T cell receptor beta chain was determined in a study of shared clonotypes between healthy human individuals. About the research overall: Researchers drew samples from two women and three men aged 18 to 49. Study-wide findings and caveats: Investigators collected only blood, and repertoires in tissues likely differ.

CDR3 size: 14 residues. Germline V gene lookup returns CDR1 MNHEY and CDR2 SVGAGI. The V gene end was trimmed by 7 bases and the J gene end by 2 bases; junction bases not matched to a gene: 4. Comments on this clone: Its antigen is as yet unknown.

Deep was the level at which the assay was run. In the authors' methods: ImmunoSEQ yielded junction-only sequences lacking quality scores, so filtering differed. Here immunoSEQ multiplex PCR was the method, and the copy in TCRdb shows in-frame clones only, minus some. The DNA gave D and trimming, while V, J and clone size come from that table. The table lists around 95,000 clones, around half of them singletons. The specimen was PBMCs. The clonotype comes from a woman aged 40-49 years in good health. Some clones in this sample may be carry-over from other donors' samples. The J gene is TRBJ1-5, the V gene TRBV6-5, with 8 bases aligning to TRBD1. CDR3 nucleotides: TGTGCCAGCATGCCGGGACAGGGCAATCAGCCCCAGCATTTT. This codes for CASMPGQGNQPQHF.